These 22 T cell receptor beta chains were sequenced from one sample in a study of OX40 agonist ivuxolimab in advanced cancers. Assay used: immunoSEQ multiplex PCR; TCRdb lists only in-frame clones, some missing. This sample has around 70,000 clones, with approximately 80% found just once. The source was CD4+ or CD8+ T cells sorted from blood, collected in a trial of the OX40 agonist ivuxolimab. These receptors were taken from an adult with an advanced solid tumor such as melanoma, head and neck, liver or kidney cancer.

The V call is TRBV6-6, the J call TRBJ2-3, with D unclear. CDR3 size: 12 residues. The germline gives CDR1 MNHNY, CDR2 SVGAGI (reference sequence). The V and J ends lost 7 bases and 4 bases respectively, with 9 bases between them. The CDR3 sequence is CASNTPSDTQYF. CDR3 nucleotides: TGTGCCAGCAACACCCCTTCAGATACGCAGTATTTT.

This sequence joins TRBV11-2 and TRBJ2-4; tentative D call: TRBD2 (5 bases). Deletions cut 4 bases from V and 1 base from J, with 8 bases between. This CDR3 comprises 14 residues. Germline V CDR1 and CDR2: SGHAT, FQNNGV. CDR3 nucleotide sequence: TGTGCCAGCAGCTCCGGGGTTGCCAAAAACATTCAGTACTTC. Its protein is CASSSGVAKNIQYF.

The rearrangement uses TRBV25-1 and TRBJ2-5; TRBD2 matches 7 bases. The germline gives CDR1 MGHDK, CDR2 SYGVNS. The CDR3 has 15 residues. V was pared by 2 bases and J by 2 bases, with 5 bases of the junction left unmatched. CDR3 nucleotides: TGTGCCAGCAGTGAAAGGCAGGGAGGGCAAGAGACCCAGTACTTC. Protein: CASSERQGGQETQYF.

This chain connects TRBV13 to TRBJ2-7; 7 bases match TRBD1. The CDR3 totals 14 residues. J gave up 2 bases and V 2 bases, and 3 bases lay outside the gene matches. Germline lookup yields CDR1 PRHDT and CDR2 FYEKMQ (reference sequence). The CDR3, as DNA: TGTGCCAGCAGCTTAACAGGGGAGACCTACGAGCAGTACTTC. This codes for CASSLTGETYEQYF.

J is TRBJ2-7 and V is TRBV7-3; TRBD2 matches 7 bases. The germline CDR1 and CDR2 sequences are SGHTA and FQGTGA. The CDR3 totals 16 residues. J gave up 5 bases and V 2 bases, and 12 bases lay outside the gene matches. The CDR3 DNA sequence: TGTGCCAGCAGCTTAGGAAGGGGAGCGGGAAAGCACGAGCAGTACTTC. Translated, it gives CASSLGRGAGKHEQYF.

The CDR3 loop is CASSHALTFSYNEQFF. The CDR3 nucleotides are TGTGCCAGCAGCCACGCCCTGACTTTTTCCTACAATGAGCAGTTCTTC. This sequence joins TRBV14 and TRBJ2-1, with unresolved D. In germline, CDR1 is SGHDN, CDR2 FVKESK. Trimming left V 3 bases short and J 1 base short, with 13 bases between. The CDR3 covers 16 residues.

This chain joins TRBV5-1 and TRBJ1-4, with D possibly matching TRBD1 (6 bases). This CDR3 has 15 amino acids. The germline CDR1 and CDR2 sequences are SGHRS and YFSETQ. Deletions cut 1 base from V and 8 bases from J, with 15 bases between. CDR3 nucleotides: TGCGCCAGCAGCTTGAATCCAGGGGTTGGGGAAAAACTGTTTTTT. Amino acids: CASSLNPGVGEKLFF.

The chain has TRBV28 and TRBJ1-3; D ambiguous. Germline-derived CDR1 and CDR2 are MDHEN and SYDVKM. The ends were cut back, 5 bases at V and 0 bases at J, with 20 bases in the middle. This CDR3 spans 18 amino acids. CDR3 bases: TGTGCCAGCAGTCCCGAACGTTCCAGGCTCTTCTCTGGAAACACCATATATTTT. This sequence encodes CASSPERSRLFSGNTIYF.

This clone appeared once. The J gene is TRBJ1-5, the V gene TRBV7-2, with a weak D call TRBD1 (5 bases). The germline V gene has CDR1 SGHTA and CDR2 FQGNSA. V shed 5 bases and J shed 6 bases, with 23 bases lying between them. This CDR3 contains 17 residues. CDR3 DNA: TGTGCCAGCAGCCCACTGGGGGTATGGGGTAGTGGTCAGCCCCAGCATTTT. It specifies CASSPLGVWGSGQPQHF.

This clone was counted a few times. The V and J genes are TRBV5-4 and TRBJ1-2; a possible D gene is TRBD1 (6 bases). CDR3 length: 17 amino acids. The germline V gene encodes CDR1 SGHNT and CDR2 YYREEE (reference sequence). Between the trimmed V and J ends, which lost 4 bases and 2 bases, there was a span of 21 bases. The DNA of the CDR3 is TGTGCCAGCAGCAACAGGGTATTGGAGGGCAAAAACTATGGCTACACCTTC. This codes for CASSNRVLEGKNYGYTF.

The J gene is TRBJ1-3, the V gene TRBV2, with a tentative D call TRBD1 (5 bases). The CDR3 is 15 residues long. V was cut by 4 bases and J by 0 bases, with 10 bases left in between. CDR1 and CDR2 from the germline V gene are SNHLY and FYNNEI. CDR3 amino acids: CASSATVSSGNTIYF. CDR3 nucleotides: TGTGCCAGCAGTGCGACAGTTTCCTCTGGAAACACCATATATTTT.

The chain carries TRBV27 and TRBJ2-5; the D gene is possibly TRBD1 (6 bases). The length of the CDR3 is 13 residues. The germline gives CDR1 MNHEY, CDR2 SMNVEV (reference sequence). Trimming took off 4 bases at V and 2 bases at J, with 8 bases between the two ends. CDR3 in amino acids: CASSSDRQETQYF. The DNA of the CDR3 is TGTGCCAGCAGTTCGGACAGACAAGAGACCCAGTACTTC.

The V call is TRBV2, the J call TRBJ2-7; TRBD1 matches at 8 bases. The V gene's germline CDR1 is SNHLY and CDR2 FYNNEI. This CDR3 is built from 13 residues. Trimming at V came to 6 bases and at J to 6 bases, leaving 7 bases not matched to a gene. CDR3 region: CASSGQGNIEQYF. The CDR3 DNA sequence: TGTGCCAGCAGCGGACAGGGAAACATCGAGCAGTACTTC.

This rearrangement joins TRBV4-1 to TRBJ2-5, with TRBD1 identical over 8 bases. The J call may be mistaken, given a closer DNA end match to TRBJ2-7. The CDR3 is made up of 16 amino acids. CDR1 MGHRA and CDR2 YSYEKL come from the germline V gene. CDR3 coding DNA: TGCGCCAGCAGCCAAGATTCAACAGGGGGCTCCTACGAGCAGTACTTC. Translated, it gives CASSQDSTGGSYEQYF.

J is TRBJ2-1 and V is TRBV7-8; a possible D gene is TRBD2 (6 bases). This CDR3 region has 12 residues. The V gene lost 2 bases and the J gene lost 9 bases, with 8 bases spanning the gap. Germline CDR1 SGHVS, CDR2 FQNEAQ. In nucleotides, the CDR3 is TGTGCCAGCAGCTTATGGGGAGGTGAGCAGTTCTTC. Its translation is CASSLWGGEQFF.

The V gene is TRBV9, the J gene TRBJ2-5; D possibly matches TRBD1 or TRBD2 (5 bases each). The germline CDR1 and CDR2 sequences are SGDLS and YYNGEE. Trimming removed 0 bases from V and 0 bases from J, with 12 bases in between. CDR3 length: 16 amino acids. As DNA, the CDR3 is TGTGCCAGCAGCGTAGATGCAGGGAGTTACCAAGAGACCCAGTACTTC. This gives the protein CASSVDAGSYQETQYF.

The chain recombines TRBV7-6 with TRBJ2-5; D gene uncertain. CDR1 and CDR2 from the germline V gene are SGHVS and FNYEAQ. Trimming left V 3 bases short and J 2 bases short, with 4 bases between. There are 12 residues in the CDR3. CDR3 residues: CASSFRQETQYF. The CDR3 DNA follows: TGTGCCAGCAGCTTTCGGCAAGAGACCCAGTACTTC.

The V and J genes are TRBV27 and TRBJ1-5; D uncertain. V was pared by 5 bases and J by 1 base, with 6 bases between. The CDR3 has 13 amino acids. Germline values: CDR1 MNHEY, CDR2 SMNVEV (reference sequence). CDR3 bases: TGTGCCAGCAGTCGAATGAGCAATCAGCCCCAGCATTTT. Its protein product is CASSRMSNQPQHF.

CDR3 sequence reads: CASSLSAGGPSELFF. The CDR3 nucleotides read TGTGCCAGCAGCTTGTCTGCGGGGGGGCCTTCGGAGCTGTTTTTT. The chain couples TRBV5-4 to TRBJ2-2; TRBD2 matches at 9 bases. The CDR3 has 15 amino acids. Per the germline V gene, CDR1 is SGHNT and CDR2 is YYREEE (reference sequence). V shed 1 base, J shed 10 bases, and the junction held 8 bases outside the gene matches.

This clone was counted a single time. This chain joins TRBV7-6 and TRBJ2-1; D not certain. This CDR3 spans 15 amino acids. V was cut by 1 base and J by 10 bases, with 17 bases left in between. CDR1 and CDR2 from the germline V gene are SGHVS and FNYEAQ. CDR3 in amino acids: CASSLEIVRGLEQFF. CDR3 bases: TGTGCCAGCAGCTTAGAAATAGTTAGAGGCCTAGAGCAGTTCTTC.

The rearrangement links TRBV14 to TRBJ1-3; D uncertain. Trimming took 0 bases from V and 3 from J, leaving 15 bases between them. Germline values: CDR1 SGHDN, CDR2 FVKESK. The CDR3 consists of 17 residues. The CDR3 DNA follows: TGTGCCAGCAGCCAAGATCGGTTACCAAATGGTGGAAACACCATATATTTT. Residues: CASSQDRLPNGGNTIYF.

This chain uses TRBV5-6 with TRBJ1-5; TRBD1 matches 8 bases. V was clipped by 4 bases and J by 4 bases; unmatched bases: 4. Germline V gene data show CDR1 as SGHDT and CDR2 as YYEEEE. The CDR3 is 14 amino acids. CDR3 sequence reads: CASSRTGINQPQHF. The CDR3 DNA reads TGTGCCAGCAGCAGGACAGGGATAAATCAGCCCCAGCATTTT.